These 12 T cell receptor beta chains were all obtained from the same sample, sequenced in a study of molecular identifiers for immune sequencing clone quantification. From the PCR reads, TCRdb called clonotypes with MiXCR, one entry per CDR3 protein. This sample has about 300,000 distinct CDR3 sequences, with about a fifth found just once. The source material was naive CD8+ T cells from blood, with Jurkat cell RNA spiked in. The subset was: FACS-sorted CD8+CD4-CCR7+CD45RA+ naive T cells. These receptors came from a human donor in good health. Some libraries in this study had Jurkat cell RNA spiked in.

This clonotype has ten or more counts. The V gene is TRBV6-1, the J gene TRBJ2-7; 8 bases are shared with TRBD1. After removal of 4 bases from V and 1 base from J, the junction contained 0 bases not matched to a gene. CDR3 size: 13 residues. Germline CDR1 is MNHNS and CDR2 is SASEGT. The DNA for the CDR3 is TGTGCCAGCAGTGGGACAGGGTCCTACGAGCAGTACTTC. Residues: CASSGTGSYEQYF.

In its sample, this clonotype was seen many times. The chain has TRBV29-1 and TRBJ2-7; 9 bases map to TRBD2. This CDR3 spans 14 amino acids. V lost 3 bases to trimming and J lost 4 bases; unmatched junction nucleotides: 7. Germline values: CDR1 SQVTM, CDR2 ANQGSEA. The CDR3 sequence is CSVELAGTVYEQYF. In DNA, the CDR3 is TGCAGCGTTGAGCTAGCGGGGACCGTATACGAGCAGTACTTC.

In this sample, this clonotype turned up many times. This chain uses TRBV9 with TRBJ2-5, with D uncertain. Germline CDR1 and CDR2: SGDLS and YYNGEE. CDR3 length: 15 amino acids. V gave up 2 bases and J gave up 2 bases, with 13 bases separating them. CDR3 DNA: TGTGCCAGCAGCGTCGTCGGAAACCCTCAAGAGACCCAGTACTTC. This translates into CASSVVGNPQETQYF.

Turning to this clonotype: This may be a read error: a much more frequent sequence differs by one nucleotide. The V and J genes are TRBV4-3 and TRBJ1-1; the D is unclear. Germline lookup yields CDR1 LGHNA and CDR2 YSLEER. The CDR3 is made up of 15 amino acids. The CDR3 DNA follows: TGCGCCAGCAGCCAAGATCAGTCCCCGAACACTAAAGCTTTCTTT. Amino acids: CASSQDQSPNTKAFF.

The sample holds many counts of this clonotype. V is TRBV18 and J is TRBJ2-3; TRBD2 matches at 7 bases. Germline CDR1 and CDR2: KGHSH and LQKENI. This CDR3 has 13 residues. Unmatched junction bases numbered 3, after V lost 3 bases and J lost 6 bases. The CDR3 here is CASSPELADTQYF. The CDR3 DNA is TGTGCCAGCTCACCCGAACTAGCGGATACGCAGTATTTT.

This clonotype was recorded many times. This sequence joins TRBV7-9 and TRBJ2-2; 10 positions match TRBD2. The germline V gene has CDR1 SEHNR and CDR2 FQNEAQ (reference sequence). V dropped 2 bases and J dropped 6; count of bases not matched to a gene: 9. The CDR3 is 17 amino acids. DNA for the CDR3: TGTGCCAGCAGCTTATTCCTAGCGGGGGCCCACGCCGGGGAGCTGTTTTTT. Translated: CASSLFLAGAHAGELFF.

This clonotype was seen a handful of times. The chain joins TRBV7-3 to TRBJ2-5; D perhaps matches TRBD1 (5 bases). This CDR3 contains 15 residues. Trimming removed 1 base from V and 0 bases from J, with 9 bases in between. The germline gives CDR1 SGHTA, CDR2 FQGTGA. CDR3: CASSLMGLDQETQYF. CDR3 DNA: TGTGCCAGCAGCTTAATGGGGCTAGACCAAGAGACCCAGTACTTC.

This clonotype was seen many times. The gene calls are TRBV4-1 and TRBJ1-5; perhaps TRBD1 as D (5 bases). The germline V and J ends were trimmed by 4 bases and 4 bases, with 8 bases remaining between them. Per the germline V gene, CDR1 is MGHRA and CDR2 is YSYEKL. CDR3 length: 13 residues. This chain's CDR3 is CASSLNRNQPQHF. The CDR3 DNA follows: TGCGCCAGCAGCCTCAACAGGAATCAGCCCCAGCATTTT.

In the case of this clonotype: A much larger clonotype is one base distant, so this may be a read error. The CDR3 ends on some other residue instead of the conserved phenylalanine or tryptophan, so this is likely a read error. V usage is TRBV27 and J usage is TRBJ2-7, with 8 bases aligning to TRBD2. This CDR3 spans 13 amino acids. CDR1 and CDR2 (germline): MNHEY, SMNVEV (reference sequence). V was clipped by 6 bases and J by 3 bases; unmatched bases: 4. This chain's CDR3 is CASRGLDYYEQYL. In DNA form, the CDR3 reads TGTGCCAGCAGGGGACTAGATTACTACGAGCAGTACCTC.

About this clonotype: This may stem from a read error, because a much larger clone lies one nucleotide away. The chain employs TRBV30 and TRBJ1-5, with unresolved D. The CDR3 has 15 amino acids. CDR1 and CDR2 from the germline V gene are GTSNPN and SVGIG (reference sequence). V shed 1 base and J shed 2 bases, with 12 bases lying between them. CDR3 in amino acids: CAWSALGSGNQPQHF. The CDR3 nucleotides are TGTGCCTGGAGTGCTCTGGGGTCAGGCAATCAGCCCCAGCATTTT.

This clonotype was seen many times. This chain uses TRBV21-1 with TRBJ1-2. TRBV21-1 is labeled a pseudogene. CDR3 length equals 10 residues. The DNA of the CDR3 is TGTGCCAGCAGCAACTATGGCTACACCTTC. Encoded protein: CASSNYGYTF.

Ten or more counts support this clonotype. The rearrangement links TRBV27 to TRBJ1-1, with unresolved D. This CDR3 contains 13 residues. The V end lost 1 base, the J end lost 2 bases, and 5 bases lay between the germline ends. CDR1 and CDR2 from the germline V gene are MNHEY and SMNVEV (reference sequence). The CDR3 here is CASSLWPNTEAFF. CDR3 nucleotides: TGTGCCAGCAGTTTATGGCCAAACACTGAAGCTTTCTTT.